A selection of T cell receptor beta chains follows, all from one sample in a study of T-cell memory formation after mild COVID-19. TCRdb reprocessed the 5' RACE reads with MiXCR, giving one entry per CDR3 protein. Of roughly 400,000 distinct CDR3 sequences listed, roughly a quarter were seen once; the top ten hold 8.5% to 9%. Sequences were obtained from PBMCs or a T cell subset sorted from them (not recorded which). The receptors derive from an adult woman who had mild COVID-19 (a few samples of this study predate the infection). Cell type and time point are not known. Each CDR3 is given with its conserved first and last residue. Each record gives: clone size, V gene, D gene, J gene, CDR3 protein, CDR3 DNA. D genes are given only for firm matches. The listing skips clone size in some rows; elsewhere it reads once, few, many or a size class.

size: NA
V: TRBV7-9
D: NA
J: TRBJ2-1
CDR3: CASSLQSSNEQFF
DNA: TGTGCCAGCAGCTTACAATCGAGCAATGAGCAGTTCTTC

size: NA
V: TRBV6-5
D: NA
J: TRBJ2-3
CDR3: CASSYPISVGDTQYF
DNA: TGTGCCAGCAGTTACCCCATTAGCGTTGGGGATACGCAGTATTTT

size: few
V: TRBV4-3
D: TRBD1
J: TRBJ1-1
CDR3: CASSQDLAGGITEAFF
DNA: TGCGCCAGCAGCCAAGATCTGGCAGGGGGCATCACTGAAGCTTTCTTT

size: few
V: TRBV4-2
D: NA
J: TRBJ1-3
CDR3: CASSPPAGTGNTIYF
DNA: TGTGCCAGCAGCCCTCCGGCAGGGACTGGAAACACCATATATTTT

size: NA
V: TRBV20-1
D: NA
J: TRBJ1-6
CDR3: CSAGGSLPLHF
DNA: TGCAGTGCTGGGGGCAGCCTGCCCCTCCACTTT

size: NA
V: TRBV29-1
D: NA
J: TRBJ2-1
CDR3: CSVGGGLYNEQFF
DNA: TGCAGCGTCGGAGGGGGCCTCTACAATGAGCAGTTCTTC

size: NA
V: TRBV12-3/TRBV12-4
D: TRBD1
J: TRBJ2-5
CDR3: CASSLGQLQETQYF
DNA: TGTGCCAGCAGTTTGGGACAGTTGCAAGAGACCCAGTACTTC

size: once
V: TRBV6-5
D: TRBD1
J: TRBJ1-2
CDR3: CASSTGGGYTF
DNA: TGTGCCAGCAGTACAGGGGGCGGCTACACCTTC

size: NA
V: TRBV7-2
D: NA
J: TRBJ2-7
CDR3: CASSPSRGGGTYEQYF
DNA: TGTGCCAGCAGCCCTTCGAGGGGAGGAGGGACTTACGAGCAGTACTTC

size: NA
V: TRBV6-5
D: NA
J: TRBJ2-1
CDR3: CASSLTTGTPNEQFF
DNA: TGTGCCAGCAGCCTTACTACCGGGACACCGAATGAGCAGTTCTTC

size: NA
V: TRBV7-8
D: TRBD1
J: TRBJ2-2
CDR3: CASSQGQALLGTGELFF
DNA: TGTGCCAGCAGCCAAGGACAGGCGCTTCTGGGCACCGGGGAGCTGTTTTTT

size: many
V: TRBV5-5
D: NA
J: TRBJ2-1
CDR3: CASRRGATYNNEQFF
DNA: TGTGCCAGCAGAAGGGGGGCTACATATAATAATGAGCAGTTCTTC

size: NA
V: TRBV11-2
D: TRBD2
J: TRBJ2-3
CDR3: CASSQLAGTSTDTQYF
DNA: TGTGCCAGCAGCCAATTAGCGGGAACTAGCACAGATACGCAGTATTTT

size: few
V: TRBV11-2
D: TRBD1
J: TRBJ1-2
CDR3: CASSLVPQGATYGYTF
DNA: TGTGCCAGCAGCTTAGTCCCACAGGGGGCAACCTATGGCTACACCTTC

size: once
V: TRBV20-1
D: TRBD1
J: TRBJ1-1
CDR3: CSARDPRQGSTEAFF
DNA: TGCAGTGCCAGAGATCCCAGACAGGGGAGCACTGAAGCTTTCTTT

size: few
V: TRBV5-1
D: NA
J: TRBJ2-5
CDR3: CASSFAPGPQETQYF
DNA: TGCGCCAGCAGCTTCGCCCCCGGGCCGCAAGAGACCCAGTACTTC

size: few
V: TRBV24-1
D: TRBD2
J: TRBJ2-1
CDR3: CATSGRVAGDEQFF
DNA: TGTGCCACCAGTGGAAGGGTAGCGGGAGATGAGCAGTTCTTC

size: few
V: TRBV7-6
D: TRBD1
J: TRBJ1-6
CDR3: CASSPAGTDNSPLHF
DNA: TGTGCCAGCAGCCCGGCCGGGACAGATAATTCACCCCTCCACTTT

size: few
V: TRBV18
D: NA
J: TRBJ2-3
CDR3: CASSLGRWTVVHTDTQYF
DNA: TGTGCCAGCTCACTGGGGAGATGGACAGTCGTCCACACAGATACGCAGTATTTT

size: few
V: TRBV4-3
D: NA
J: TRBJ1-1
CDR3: CASSQDSAGNTEAFF
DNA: TGCGCCAGCAGCCAAGATTCGGCTGGGAACACTGAAGCTTTCTTT

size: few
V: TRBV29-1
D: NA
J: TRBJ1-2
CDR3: CSVGGGVGPNYGYTF
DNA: TGCAGCGTTGGGGGGGGAGTGGGTCCTAACTATGGCTACACCTTC

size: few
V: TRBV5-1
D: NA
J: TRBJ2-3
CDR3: CASSPDPLRNTDTQYF
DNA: TGCGCCAGCAGCCCCGACCCACTCCGAAACACAGATACGCAGTATTTT

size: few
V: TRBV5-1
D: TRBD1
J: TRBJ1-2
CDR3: CASSSLSPGQSSDGYTF
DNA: TGCGCCAGCAGCTCCCTATCTCCGGGACAGAGCTCGGATGGCTACACCTTC

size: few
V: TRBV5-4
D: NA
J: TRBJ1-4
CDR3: CASSPTNRDGNEKLFF
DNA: TGTGCCAGCAGTCCCACAAATCGGGACGGGAATGAAAAACTGTTTTTT

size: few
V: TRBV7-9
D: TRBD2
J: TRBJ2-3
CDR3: CASSLRGLAGGDTQYF
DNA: TGTGCCAGCAGCTTACGAGGACTAGCGGGAGGAGATACGCAGTATTTT

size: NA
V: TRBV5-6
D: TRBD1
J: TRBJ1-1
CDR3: CASSLVFGTGGNTEAFF
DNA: TGTGCCAGCAGCTTGGTTTTCGGGACAGGGGGTAACACTGAAGCTTTCTTT

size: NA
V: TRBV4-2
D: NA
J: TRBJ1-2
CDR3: CASSQDDGERLYGYTF
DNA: TGTGCCAGCAGCCAAGATGACGGGGAGCGTTTATATGGCTACACCTTC

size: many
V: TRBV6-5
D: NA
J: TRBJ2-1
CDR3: CASNTAGGNEQFF
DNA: TGTGCCAGCAATACAGCCGGTGGCAATGAGCAGTTCTTC

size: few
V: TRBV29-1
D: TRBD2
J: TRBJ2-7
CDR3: CSVEGPRNVPTSGRPSYEQYF
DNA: TGCAGCGTTGAGGGACCTCGAAATGTCCCAACTAGCGGGAGACCATCCTACGAGCAGTACTTC

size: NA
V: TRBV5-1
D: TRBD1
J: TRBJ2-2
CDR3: CASSLGYRGNTGELFF
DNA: TGCGCCAGCAGCTTGGGCTACAGGGGGAACACCGGGGAGCTGTTTTTT

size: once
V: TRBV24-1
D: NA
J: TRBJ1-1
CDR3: CATTVNTEAFF
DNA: TGTGCCACCACCGTAAACACTGAAGCTTTCTTT

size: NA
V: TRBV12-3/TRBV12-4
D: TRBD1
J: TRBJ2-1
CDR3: CASSLDGQGQFF
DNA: TGTGCCAGCAGTTTAGACGGACAGGGGCAGTTCTTC

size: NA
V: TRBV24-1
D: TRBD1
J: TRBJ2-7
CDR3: CATSDSGTGGSYEQYF
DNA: TGTGCCACCAGTGATTCCGGGACAGGGGGTTCCTACGAGCAGTACTTC

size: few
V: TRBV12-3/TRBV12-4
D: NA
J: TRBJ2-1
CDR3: CASSFSSGQFF
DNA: TGTGCCAGCAGTTTCAGCTCGGGGCAGTTCTTC

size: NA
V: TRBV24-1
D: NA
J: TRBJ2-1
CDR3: CATSDRGNGLGEQFF
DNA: TGTGCCACCAGTGATCGGGGGAACGGGTTGGGTGAGCAGTTCTTC

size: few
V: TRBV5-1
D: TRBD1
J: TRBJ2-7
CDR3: CASSLGGTAKYEQYF
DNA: TGCGCCAGCAGCTTGGGAGGGACAGCAAAATACGAGCAGTACTTC

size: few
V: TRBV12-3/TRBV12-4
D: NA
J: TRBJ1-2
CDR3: CASTPESFAGAGGYTF
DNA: TGTGCCAGCACCCCGGAGAGCTTCGCAGGGGCCGGTGGCTACACCTTC

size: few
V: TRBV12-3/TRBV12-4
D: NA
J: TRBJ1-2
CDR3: CASSLQYMHGYTF
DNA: TGTGCCAGCAGTTTACAGTATATGCATGGCTACACCTTC

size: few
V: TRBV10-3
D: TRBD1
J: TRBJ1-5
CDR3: CAIRSDRNFNQPQHF
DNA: TGTGCCATCAGATCGGACAGGAACTTTAATCAGCCCCAGCATTTT

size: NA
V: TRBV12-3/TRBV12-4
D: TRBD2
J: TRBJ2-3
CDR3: CASSLTSGGTSTDTQYF
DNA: TGTGCCAGCAGTTTAACTAGCGGGGGGACAAGCACAGATACGCAGTATTTT

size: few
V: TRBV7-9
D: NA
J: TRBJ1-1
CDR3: CASSPNTRGSTEAFF
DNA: TGTGCCAGCAGCCCTAATACCCGGGGATCCACTGAAGCTTTCTTT

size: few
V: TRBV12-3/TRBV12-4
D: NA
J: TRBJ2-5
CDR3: CASSGGAQPPQETQYF
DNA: TGTGCCAGCAGTGGGGGGGCGCAGCCTCCGCAAGAGACCCAGTACTTC

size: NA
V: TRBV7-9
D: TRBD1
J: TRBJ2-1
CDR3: CASSSTGKGNEQFF
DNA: TGTGCCAGCAGCTCGACAGGGAAAGGGAATGAGCAGTTCTTC

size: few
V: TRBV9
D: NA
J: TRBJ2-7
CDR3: CASSVNLRSDEQYF
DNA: TGTGCCAGCAGCGTGAACCTTCGTTCTGACGAGCAGTACTTC

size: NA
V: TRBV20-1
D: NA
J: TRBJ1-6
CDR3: CSAREAQGFGDSPLHF
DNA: TGCAGTGCTAGAGAGGCCCAGGGGTTTGGGGACTCACCCCTCCACTTT